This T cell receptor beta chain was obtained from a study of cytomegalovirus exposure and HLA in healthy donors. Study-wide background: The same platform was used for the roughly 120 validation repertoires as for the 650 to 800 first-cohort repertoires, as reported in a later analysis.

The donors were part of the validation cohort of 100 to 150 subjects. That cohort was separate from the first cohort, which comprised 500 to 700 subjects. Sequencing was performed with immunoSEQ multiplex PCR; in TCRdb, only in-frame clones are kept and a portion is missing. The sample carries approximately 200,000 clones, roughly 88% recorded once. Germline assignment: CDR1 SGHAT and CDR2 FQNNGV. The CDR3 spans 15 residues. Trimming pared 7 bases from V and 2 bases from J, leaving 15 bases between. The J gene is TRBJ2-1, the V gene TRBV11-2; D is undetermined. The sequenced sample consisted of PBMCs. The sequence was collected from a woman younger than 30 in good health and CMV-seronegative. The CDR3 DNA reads TGTGCCAGCAAAAGTTATGAGAGTCCCTACAATGAGCAGTTCTTC. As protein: CASKSYESPYNEQFF.